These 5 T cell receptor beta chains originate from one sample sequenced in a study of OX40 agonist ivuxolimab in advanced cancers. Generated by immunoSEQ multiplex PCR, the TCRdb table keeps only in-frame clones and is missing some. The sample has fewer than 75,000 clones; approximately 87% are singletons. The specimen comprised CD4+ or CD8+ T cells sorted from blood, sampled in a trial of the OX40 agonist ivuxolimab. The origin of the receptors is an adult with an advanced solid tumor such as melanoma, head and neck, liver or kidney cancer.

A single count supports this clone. The chain's CDR3 is CASSDGVAGGRGRTGELFF. DNA of the CDR3: TGTGCCAGCAGTGACGGGGTAGCGGGTGGACGGGGGAGGACCGGGGAGCTGTTTTTT. The chain has TRBV6-4 and TRBJ2-2; 7 bases match TRBD2. Trimming at V came to 2 bases and at J to 5 bases, leaving 17 bases not matched to a gene. Germline V CDR1 and CDR2: MRHNA, SNTAGT. The CDR3 contains 19 residues.

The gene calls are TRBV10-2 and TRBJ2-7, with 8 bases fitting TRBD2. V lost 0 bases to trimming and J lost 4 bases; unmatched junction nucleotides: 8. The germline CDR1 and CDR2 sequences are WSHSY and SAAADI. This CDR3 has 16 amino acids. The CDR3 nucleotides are TGCGCCAGCAGTGAGTCGACGGCTAGCGGGCAATACGAGCAGTACTTC. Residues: CASSESTASGQYEQYF.

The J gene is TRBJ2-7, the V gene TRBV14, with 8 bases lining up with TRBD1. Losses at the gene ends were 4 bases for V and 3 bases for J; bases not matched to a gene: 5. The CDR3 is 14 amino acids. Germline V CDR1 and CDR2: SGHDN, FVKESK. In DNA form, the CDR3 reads TGTGCCAGCAGCCCACAGGGGGGAGGCTACGAGCAGTACTTC. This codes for CASSPQGGGYEQYF.

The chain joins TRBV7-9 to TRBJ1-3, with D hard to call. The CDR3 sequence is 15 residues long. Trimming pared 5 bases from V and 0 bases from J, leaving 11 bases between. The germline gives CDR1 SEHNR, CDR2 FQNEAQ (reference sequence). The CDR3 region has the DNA TGTGCCAGCAGCCTACAGAATTACTCTGGAAACACCATATATTTT. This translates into CASSLQNYSGNTIYF.

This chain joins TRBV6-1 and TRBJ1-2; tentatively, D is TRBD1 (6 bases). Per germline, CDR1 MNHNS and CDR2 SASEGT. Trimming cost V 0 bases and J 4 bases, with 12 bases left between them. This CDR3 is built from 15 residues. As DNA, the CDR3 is TGTGCCAGCAGTGAAGCGGCAGGGGCGTTCTATGGCTACACCTTC. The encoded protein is CASSEAAGAFYGYTF.